The 24 T cell receptor beta chains below all came from one sample that was sequenced in a study of CD8 T cells in Susac syndrome. RNA was extracted with the RNeasy kit, and a quantity of about 0.45 to 1 ug was reverse transcribed using random hexamers. TCRdb re-called the immunoSEQ multiplex PCR reads through MiXCR, storing one row per CDR3 protein. Found here are roughly 200,000 distinct CDR3 sequences, under 95% of them singletons; the top ten hold 0.1%. The sequencing sample was made of CD4+ T cells from PBMCs. All receptors come from a human donor in good health.

This clonotype occurred once. This chain joins TRBV29-1 and TRBJ1-5; D may be TRBD1 (5 bases). Germline V gene lookup returns CDR1 SQVTM and CDR2 ANQGSEA. V shed 6 bases and J shed 7 bases, with 19 bases lying between them. This CDR3 contains 14 residues. CDR3 sequence: CSVALGGLDQPQHF. CDR3 DNA: TGCAGCGTAGCGCTGGGGGGACTGGACCAGCCCCAGCATTTT. Using reference TRBV29-1 and TRBJ1-5 for the parts outside the CDR3, the full variable domain is SAVISQKPSRDICQRGTSLTIQCQVDSQVTMMFWYRQQPGQSLTLIATANQGSEATYESGFVIDKFPISRPNLTFSTLTVSNMSPEDSSIYLCSVALGGLDQPQHFGDGTRLSIL.

This chain uses TRBV19 with TRBJ1-5, with a possible D match to TRBD1 (6 bases). V lost 3 bases and J 4 bases, leaving 13 bases between the germline ends. From germline, CDR1 is LNHDA and CDR2 SQIVND (reference sequence). CDR3 length equals 15 residues. In nucleotides, the CDR3 is TGTGCCAGTAGTATCAACAGGGATCGTAATCAGCCCCAGCATTTT. It yields the protein CASSINRDRNQPQHF.

This clonotype was found a few times. CDR3: CAWSGDSMNTEAFF. In nucleotides, the CDR3 is TGTGCCTGGAGTGGGGACAGTATGAACACTGAAGCTTTCTTT. The chain combines TRBV30 with TRBJ1-1, with 7 bases fitting TRBD1. Germline V gives CDR1 GTSNPN, CDR2 SVGIG (reference sequence). Trimming at V came to 1 base and at J to 0 bases, leaving 2 bases not matched to a gene. The CDR3 runs 14 residues.

The chain joins TRBV2 to TRBJ1-1; D call uncertain. The CDR3 is made up of 14 amino acids. The V and J ends lost 5 bases and 1 base respectively, with 11 bases between them. Per the germline V gene, CDR1 is SNHLY and CDR2 is FYNNEI. CDR3 protein: CASSPRSTNTEAFF. CDR3 DNA: TGTGCCAGCAGTCCGCGAAGCACGAACACTGAAGCTTTCTTT.

The chain joins TRBV7-9 to TRBJ2-1, with D unresolved. The CDR3 covers 14 residues. Trimming cost V 0 bases and J 7 bases, with 10 bases left between them. CDR1 is SEHNR, CDR2 FQNEAQ, per germline (reference sequence). The CDR3 nucleotides read TGTGCCAGCAGCTTAGCCAGGTTAGGAAATGAGCAGTTCTTC. This codes for CASSLARLGNEQFF. The whole variable domain, filled in from reference TRBV7-9 and TRBJ2-1, reads DTGVSQNPRHKITKRGQNVTFRCDPISEHNRLYWYRQTLGQGPEFLTYFQNEAQLEKSRLLSDRFSAERPKGSFSTLEIQRTEQGDSAMYLCASSLARLGNEQFFGPGTRLTVL.

The chain links TRBV20-1 to TRBJ2-5; D is undetermined. The CDR3 spans 12 residues. The V and J ends lost 1 base and 1 base respectively, with 4 bases between them. CDR1 is DFQATT and CDR2 is SNEGSKA in the germline V gene (reference sequence). CDR3 bases: TGCAGTGCTAGAGCCCTCCAAGAGACCCAGTACTTC. It is translated as CSARALQETQYF.

The rearrangement links TRBV21-1 to TRBJ2-7. TRBV21-1 is an annotated pseudogene. The CDR3 loop spans 12 amino acids. This CDR3 is CASGRNSYEQYV. In nucleotides, the CDR3 is TGTGCCAGCGGACGGAACTCCTACGAGCAGTACGTC.

The CDR3 region has the DNA TGCGCCAGCAGCTTGGCCGGCATCCAGTACTTC. Protein product: CASSLAGIQYF. This chain links TRBV5-1 with TRBJ2-5; D not resolved. This CDR3 has 11 residues. Germline CDR1 SGHRS, CDR2 YFSETQ. Trimming stripped 0 bases from V and 10 bases from J, with 7 bases between. The variable domain in full, with the rest retrieved from reference TRBV5-1 and TRBJ2-5, is KAGVTQTPRYLIKTRGQQVTLSCSPISGHRSVSWYQQTPGQGLQFLFEYFSETQRNKGNFPGRFSGRQFSNSRSEMNVSTLELGDSALYLCASSLAGIQYFGPGTRLLVL.

The chain carries TRBV29-1 and TRBJ1-5; 7 bases are shared with TRBD1. V dropped 4 bases and J dropped 11; count of bases not matched to a gene: 11. The germline CDR1 and CDR2 sequences are SQVTM and ANQGSEA. CDR3 size: 13 residues. The DNA of the CDR3 is TGCAGCGTTGGGGACAGTTCTCTTTGGGCCCAGCATTTT. This codes for CSVGDSSLWAQHF.

The J gene is TRBJ2-3, the V gene TRBV19, with TRBD1 matching over 7 bases. Per the germline V gene, CDR1 is LNHDA and CDR2 is SQIVND (reference sequence). This CDR3 is built from 13 residues. V was clipped by 6 bases and J by 3 bases; unmatched bases: 3. DNA of the CDR3: TGTGCCAGTAGGCGACAGGGAACAGATACGCAGTATTTT. Translation gives CASRRQGTDTQYF.

V is TRBV3-1 and J is TRBJ2-2; a possible D gene is TRBD2 (5 bases). This CDR3 region has 15 residues. Between the trimmed V and J ends, which lost 3 bases and 5 bases, there was a span of 13 bases. Germline assignment: CDR1 LGHDT and CDR2 YNNKEL (reference sequence). The CDR3 bases are TGTGCCAGCAGCCACGGGAAGAGGATGACCGGGGAGCTGTTTTTT. Protein: CASSHGKRMTGELFF.

The chain couples TRBV3-1 to TRBJ1-6, with D possibly TRBD1 on 5 matching bases. This CDR3 is 17 amino acids long. The germline V gene has CDR1 LGHDT and CDR2 YNNKEL (reference sequence). Trimming shortened V by 1 base and J by 5 bases, and 15 bases separated the two germline ends. CDR3 in amino acids: CASSQAPGAGNNSPLHF. Here the CDR3 DNA reads TGTGCCAGCAGCCAAGCCCCCGGAGCAGGGAATAATTCACCCCTCCACTTT.

The genes are TRBV28 and TRBJ2-1; D is possibly TRBD2 (5 bases). V lost 2 bases to trimming and J lost 0 bases, with 11 bases between them. The CDR3 consists of 16 residues. The germline CDR1 and CDR2 sequences are MDHEN and SYDVKM. In DNA, the CDR3 is TGTGCCAGCAGTTTACCCCAAGGACTCTCCTACAATGAGCAGTTCTTC. Translating it yields CASSLPQGLSYNEQFF.

This clonotype has only one observation. The V gene is TRBV20-1, the J gene TRBJ2-1; 8 nucleotides line up with TRBD1. The CDR3 extends over 14 amino acids. The V and J ends lost 5 bases and 4 bases, in that order; junction bases with no gene match: 7. The germline V gene has CDR1 DFQATT and CDR2 SNEGSKA (reference sequence). The CDR3 loop reads CSADRRDRYNEQFF. CDR3 bases: TGCAGTGCTGATCGCCGGGACAGGTACAATGAGCAGTTCTTC.

The chain combines TRBV7-7 with TRBJ2-2, with TRBD1 matching over 11 bases. Germline CDR1 reads SSHAT; CDR2 reads FNYEAQ (reference sequence). This CDR3 has 15 residues. DNA of the CDR3: TGTGCTAGTCGGACAGGGGGCGCGGACACCGGGGAGCTGTTTTTT. It codes for CASRTGGADTGELFF. Filled out from reference TRBV7-7 and TRBJ2-2, the complete variable domain reads GAGVSQSPRYKVTKRGQDVTLRCDPISSHATLYWYQQALGQGPEFLTYFNYEAQPDKSGLPSDRFSAERPEGSISTLTIQRTEQRDSAMYRCASRTGGADTGELFFGEGSRLTVL.

This chain uses TRBV11-1 with TRBJ2-2; no clear D. The CDR3 extends over 14 amino acids. The germline V and J ends were trimmed by 3 bases and 6 bases, with 11 bases remaining between them. Germline V gene lookup returns CDR1 SGHAT and CDR2 FQDESV (reference sequence). The CDR3 sequence: CASSFSSPAGELFF. The CDR3, as DNA: TGTGCCAGCAGCTTCTCCAGTCCGGCCGGGGAGCTGTTTTTT.

J is TRBJ1-1 and V is TRBV29-1; 7 nucleotides match TRBD1. Per the germline V gene, CDR1 is SQVTM and CDR2 is ANQGSEA. This CDR3 spans 12 amino acids. The trim removed 4 bases at V and 7 bases at J, leaving 6 bases unmatched. CDR3 nucleotides: TGCAGCGTTGGGACAGGCTTCCGTGAAGCTTTCTTT. The encoded protein is CSVGTGFREAFF.

The CDR3 DNA reads as TGCAGCGCAGCGGGCAGGTCCTGGGACCGTGAAGCTTTCTTT. Its protein is CSAAGRSWDREAFF. The chain has TRBV29-1 and TRBJ1-1, with D perhaps TRBD1 (5 bases). Trimming left V 7 bases short and J 7 bases short, with 22 bases between. Germline loops: CDR1 SQVTM, CDR2 ANQGSEA. The CDR3 consists of 14 residues.

J is TRBJ2-6 and V is TRBV5-5; tentatively, D is TRBD1 (5 bases). CDR1 SGHKS and CDR2 YYEKEE come from the germline V gene (reference sequence). Trimming took 4 bases from V and 0 from J, leaving 8 bases between them. CDR3 length: 15 amino acids. The CDR3 loop is CASSPRDSGANVLTF. CDR3 nucleotide sequence: TGTGCCAGCAGCCCCAGGGACTCTGGGGCCAACGTCCTGACTTTC.

The rearrangement uses TRBV20-1 and TRBJ2-2; D may be TRBD1 (6 bases). CDR3 length equals 17 residues. Per germline, CDR1 DFQATT and CDR2 SNEGSKA (reference sequence). V lost 2 bases, J lost 4 bases, and 20 bases lay in between. CDR3 sequence (DNA): TGCAGTGCTAGAAGTCTCGGACAGACTGCTTTCACCGGGGAGCTGTTTTTT. This encodes CSARSLGQTAFTGELFF.

The V gene is TRBV6-1, the J gene TRBJ2-6; the match to TRBD1 covers 8 bases. The germline CDR1 and CDR2 sequences are MNHNS and SASEGT. V shed 6 bases and J 4 bases; nucleotides not matched to a gene: 5. This CDR3 comprises 15 residues. Here the CDR3 DNA reads TGTGCCAGCAGCTCAGGGGGCCTAGGGGCCAACGTCCTGACTTTC. Translated, it gives CASSSGGLGANVLTF.

The rearrangement joins TRBV12-3 or TRBV12-4 to TRBJ1-2; D gene unclear. Trimming removed 6 bases at V and 6 bases at J, with 17 bases between. This CDR3 has 14 amino acids. The CDR3, as DNA: TGTGCCAGCAGGGGTGGATCCCGCGGGAATGGCTACACCTTC. Its translation: CASRGGSRGNGYTF.

The chain carries TRBV6-2 or TRBV6-3 and TRBJ1-1; D gene ambiguous. Germline V lookup: CDR1 MNHEY, CDR2 SVGEGT. The germline V and J ends were trimmed by 2 bases and 5 bases, with 6 bases remaining between them. The CDR3 totals 12 residues. The CDR3 here is CASSYVGTEAFF. As DNA, the CDR3 is TGTGCCAGCAGTTACGTGGGGACTGAAGCTTTCTTT.

The chain uses TRBV20-1 and TRBJ2-5, with 7 bases fitting TRBD1. Per germline, CDR1 DFQATT and CDR2 SNEGSKA (reference sequence). The CDR3 is 14 amino acids. The V segment lost 1 base and the J segment 5 bases; nucleotides outside the gene matches: 7. The CDR3 nucleotides are TGCAGTGCTAGAGTAGGGGGCGCGACGGAGACCCAGTACTTC. This gives the protein CSARVGGATETQYF.